This T cell receptor (beta chain) was captured by sequencing in a study of T cell responses to AZD1222 COVID-19 vaccine. The germline V and J ends were trimmed by 2 bases and 2 bases, with 13 bases remaining between them. The CDR3 length is 15 residues. From germline, CDR1 is MNHEY and CDR2 SVGEGT. Regarding the study as a whole: Distributed over spike, vaccine-associated CD4 TCRs predominated at 160-218 and 743-854.

This clone has only one observation. Its antigen is unknown. The assay was immunoSEQ multiplex PCR, and TCRdb's table has in-frame clones only and misses some. The sample contains around 220,000 clones, less than 95% of which appear only once. The rearrangement uses TRBV6-2 or TRBV6-3 and TRBJ2-7; no firm D call. This clonotype was sampled from an adult who received the MenACWY meningococcal vaccine as a control. Sequencing was performed on peripheral blood, taken 28 days after the second dose of the MenACWY control vaccine. The CDR3 region has the DNA TGTGCCAGCAGTTACGTTCGGCGGATTACCTACGAGCAGTACTTC. Residues: CASSYVRRITYEQYF.